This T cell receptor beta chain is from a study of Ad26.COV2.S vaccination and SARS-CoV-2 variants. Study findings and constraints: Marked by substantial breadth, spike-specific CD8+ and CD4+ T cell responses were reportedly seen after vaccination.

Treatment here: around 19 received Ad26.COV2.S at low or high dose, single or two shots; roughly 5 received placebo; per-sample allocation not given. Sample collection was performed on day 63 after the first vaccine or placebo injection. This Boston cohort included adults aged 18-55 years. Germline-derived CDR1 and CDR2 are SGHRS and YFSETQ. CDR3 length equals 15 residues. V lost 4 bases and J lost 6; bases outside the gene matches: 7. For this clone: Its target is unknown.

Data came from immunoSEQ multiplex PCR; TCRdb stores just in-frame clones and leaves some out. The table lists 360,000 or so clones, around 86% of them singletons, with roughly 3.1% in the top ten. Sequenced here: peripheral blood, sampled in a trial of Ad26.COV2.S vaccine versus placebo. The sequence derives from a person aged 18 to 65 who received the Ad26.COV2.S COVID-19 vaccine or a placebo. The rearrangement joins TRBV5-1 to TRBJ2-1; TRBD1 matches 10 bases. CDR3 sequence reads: CASSAGQGRRNEQFF. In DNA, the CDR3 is TGCGCCAGCAGCGCGGGACAGGGGAGACGCAATGAGCAGTTCTTC.